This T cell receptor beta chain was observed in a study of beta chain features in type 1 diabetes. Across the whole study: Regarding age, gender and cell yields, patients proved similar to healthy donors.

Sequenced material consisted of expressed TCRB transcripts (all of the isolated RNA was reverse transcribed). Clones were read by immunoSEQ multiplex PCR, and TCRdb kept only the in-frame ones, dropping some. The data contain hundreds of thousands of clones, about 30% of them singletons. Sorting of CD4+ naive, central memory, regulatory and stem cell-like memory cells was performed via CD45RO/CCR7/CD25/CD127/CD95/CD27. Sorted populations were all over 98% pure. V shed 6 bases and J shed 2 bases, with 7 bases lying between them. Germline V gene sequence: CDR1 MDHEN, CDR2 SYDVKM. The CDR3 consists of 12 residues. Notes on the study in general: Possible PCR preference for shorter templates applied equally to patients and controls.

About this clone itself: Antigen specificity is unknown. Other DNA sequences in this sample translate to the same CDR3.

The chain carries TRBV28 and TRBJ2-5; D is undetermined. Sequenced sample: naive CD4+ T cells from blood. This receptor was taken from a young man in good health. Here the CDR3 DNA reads TGTGCCAGCAGCTCCGTACAAGAGACCCAGTACTTC. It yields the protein CASSSVQETQYF.